This entry lists 21 T cell receptor beta chains sequenced from one sample in a study of blood T cell repertoires in COVID-19. Clones were read by immunoSEQ multiplex PCR, and TCRdb kept only the in-frame ones, dropping some. The sample has a few hundred thousand clones, 85% to 90% seen once. The source material was PBMCs or T cells enriched from blood (not recorded which). These receptor sequences come from a woman in her forties or fifties who had recovered from COVID-19.

This chain connects TRBV6-4 to TRBJ2-1, with D possibly TRBD2 on 5 matching bases. Germline CDR1 is MRHNA and CDR2 is SNTAGT. The CDR3 runs 14 residues. Trimming left V 7 bases short and J 9 bases short, with 19 bases between. For the CDR3, the DNA is TGTGCCAGCAAAGACGAATTCGGAGGAGTTGAGCAGTTCTTC. It yields the protein CASKDEFGGVEQFF.

The chain employs TRBV6-1 and TRBJ1-3; the D gene is possibly TRBD1 (6 bases). V gave up 4 bases and J gave up 0 bases, with 19 bases separating them. Germline V CDR1 and CDR2: MNHNS, SASEGT. The CDR3 totals 18 residues. Here the CDR3 DNA reads TGTGCCAGCAGTGGCCTAGGGGGACAATACAGCTCTGGAAACACCATATATTTT. Protein sequence: CASSGLGGQYSSGNTIYF.

The gene calls are TRBV7-2 and TRBJ1-5; 7 bases align to TRBD1. With 4 bases clipped from V and 4 bases from J, the junction kept 4 bases outside the gene matches. The CDR3 is made up of 14 amino acids. Germline V CDR1 and CDR2: SGHTA, FQGNSA. CDR3 sequence reads: CASSSTQGNQPQHF. CDR3 nucleotides: TGTGCCAGCAGCTCGACACAGGGGAATCAGCCCCAGCATTTT.

V and J are TRBV3-1 (or the pseudogene TRBV3-2) and TRBJ2-3; D call uncertain. Trimming shortened V by 2 bases and J by 6 bases, and 6 bases separated the two germline ends. CDR1 is LGHDT and CDR2 is YNNKEL in the germline V gene (reference sequence). The CDR3 runs 12 residues. The CDR3 region is CASSQQWDTQYF. CDR3 nucleotides: TGTGCCAGCAGCCAACAGTGGGATACGCAGTATTTT.

This clone was counted between two and nine times. The chain uses TRBV4-1 and TRBJ2-2; 8 bases map to TRBD1. Germline V gene lookup returns CDR1 MGHRA and CDR2 YSYEKL. V gave up 2 bases and J gave up 5 bases; unmatched junction bases: 7. This CDR3 contains 16 residues. DNA for the CDR3: TGCGCCAGCAGCCAAATCGGACAGGGAGGTACCGGGGAGCTGTTTTTT. Translated, it gives CASSQIGQGGTGELFF.

This chain connects TRBV5-4 to TRBJ1-1, with TRBD1 matching over 7 bases. The ends lost 4 bases at V and 7 bases at J; junction bases unmatched: 10. The CDR3 extends over 14 amino acids. Germline V gene lookup returns CDR1 SGHNT and CDR2 YYREEE (reference sequence). Here the CDR3 reads CASSLTTGASEAFF. The CDR3, as DNA: TGTGCCAGCAGCCTAACTACAGGGGCGAGTGAAGCTTTCTTT.

The count of this clone is one. This chain uses TRBV7-9 with TRBJ2-1, with TRBD1 as a possible D gene (5 bases). Germline V gene lookup returns CDR1 SEHNR and CDR2 FQNEAQ (reference sequence). V was pared by 2 bases and J by 8 bases, with 13 bases between. The CDR3 contains 14 residues. The CDR3 here is CASSLTTGSDEQFF. CDR3 nucleotide sequence: TGTGCCAGCAGCTTAACTACAGGTTCCGATGAGCAGTTCTTC.

This chain joins TRBV11-2 and TRBJ1-3; D is unclear. CDR1 and CDR2 (germline): SGHAT, FQNNGV. The V and J ends lost 5 bases and 0 bases respectively, with 8 bases between them. This CDR3 has 14 residues. CDR3 amino acids: CASSADSSGNTIYF. The CDR3, as DNA: TGTGCCAGCAGCGCCGATAGCTCTGGAAACACCATATATTTT.

The chain recombines TRBV7-8 with TRBJ1-4; 9 nucleotides align to TRBD1. The germline V gene has CDR1 SGHVS and CDR2 FQNEAQ. This CDR3 spans 16 amino acids. V trimming: 1 base; J trimming: 7 bases; junction bases outside the gene matches: 7. CDR3 residues: CASSLVRGQGSEKLFF. CDR3 nucleotides: TGTGCCAGCAGCTTAGTTCGAGGACAGGGGTCTGAAAAACTGTTTTTT.

The chain recombines TRBV28 with TRBJ1-2, with D possibly TRBD1 on 5 matching bases. Germline V lookup: CDR1 MDHEN, CDR2 SYDVKM. CDR3 length: 14 residues. V lost 4 bases and J lost 1, with 10 bases in between. CDR3 in DNA: TGTGCCAGCAGTTCCACAGACAGTAACTATGGCTACACCTTC. It codes for CASSSTDSNYGYTF.

This clone occurred a few times. The J gene is TRBJ1-5, the V gene TRBV18, with D unclear. The germline V gene has CDR1 KGHSH and CDR2 LQKENI. V dropped 2 bases and J dropped 4 bases, with 15 bases sitting between them. This CDR3 region has 16 residues. The CDR3 sequence is CASSPSAGRENQPQHF. The CDR3, as DNA: TGTGCCAGCTCACCATCCGCGGGGAGGGAAAATCAGCCCCAGCATTTT.

The CDR3 here is CASSPLTRGQRNTEAFF. As DNA, the CDR3 is TGTGCCAGTAGTCCTTTAACGAGGGGACAGCGGAACACTGAAGCTTTCTTT. This chain joins TRBV19 and TRBJ1-1; TRBD1 matches 7 bases. Trimming took 5 bases from V and 1 from J; bases not matched to a gene: 13. Germline assignment: CDR1 LNHDA and CDR2 SQIVND (reference sequence). The CDR3 contains 17 residues. The variable domain in full, with the rest retrieved from reference TRBV19 and TRBJ1-1, is DGGITQSPKYLFRKEGQNVTLSCEQNLNHDAMYWYRQDPGQGLRLIYYSQIVNDFQKGDIAEGYSVSREKKESFPLTVTSAQKNPTAFYLCASSPLTRGQRNTEAFFGQGTRLTVV.

The chain joins TRBV7-9 to TRBJ2-2; tentative D call: TRBD1 (5 bases). The CDR3 is 13 residues long. Germline CDR1 and CDR2: SEHNR and FQNEAQ (reference sequence). The V end lost 8 bases, the J end lost 3 bases, and 10 bases lay between the germline ends. The CDR3 region has the DNA TGTGCCAGCCAAAGGGGTGACACCGGGGAGCTGTTTTTT. Translated, it gives CASQRGDTGELFF. Full variable domain (remainder filled in from reference TRBV7-9 and TRBJ2-2): DTGVSQNPRHKITKRGQNVTFRCDPISEHNRLYWYRQTLGQGPEFLTYFQNEAQLEKSRLLSDRFSAERPKGSFSTLEIQRTEQGDSAMYLCASQRGDTGELFFGEGSRLTVL.

This chain uses TRBV11-1 with TRBJ2-3; D is perhaps TRBD1 (5 bases). V gave up 1 base and J gave up 5 bases, with 13 bases separating them. This CDR3 region has 15 residues. Germline V CDR1 and CDR2: SGHAT, FQDESV (reference sequence). The CDR3 reads CASSLELGQKDTQYF. CDR3 nucleotides: TGTGCCAGCAGCTTAGAGTTAGGACAAAAAGATACGCAGTATTTT.

The chain combines TRBV6-1 with TRBJ1-2, with TRBD1 matching over 8 bases. V shed 2 bases, J shed 6 bases, and the junction held 11 bases outside the gene matches. This CDR3 is built from 16 residues. The germline CDR1 and CDR2 sequences are MNHNS and SASEGT. The CDR3 coding sequence is TGTGCCAGCAGTGAAACGAGGACAGGGTGGGGTGATGGCTACACCTTC. Encoded protein: CASSETRTGWGDGYTF.

The rearrangement uses TRBV27 and TRBJ1-6, with D tentatively TRBD1 (5 bases). The CDR3 covers 14 residues. The V gene's germline CDR1 is MNHEY and CDR2 SMNVEV (reference sequence). Trimming left V 3 bases short and J 7 bases short, with 10 bases between. CDR3: CASSLGLQNSPLHF. For the CDR3, the DNA is TGTGCCAGCAGTTTGGGACTGCAAAATTCACCCCTCCACTTT.

The gene calls are TRBV2 and TRBJ1-2, with 10 bases matching TRBD1. CDR1 and CDR2 from the germline V gene are SNHLY and FYNNEI. The CDR3 contains 14 residues. The V segment lost 6 bases and the J segment 9 bases; nucleotides outside the gene matches: 10. The CDR3 is CASSRDRGFNSYTF. The CDR3 DNA is TGTGCCAGCAGCCGGGACAGGGGCTTTAATAGCTACACCTTC.

The chain employs TRBV6-1 and TRBJ1-2; a possible D gene is TRBD1 (5 bases). CDR1 and CDR2 (germline): MNHNS, SASEGT. Trimming removed 1 base at V and 13 bases at J, with 16 bases between. The CDR3 loop spans 13 amino acids. Here the CDR3 reads CASSEGGRRLPTF. Here the CDR3 DNA reads TGTGCCAGCAGTGAAGGGGGCAGGCGACTTCCCACCTTC.

The V call is TRBV19, the J call TRBJ1-2; 7 nucleotides match TRBD1. The germline V gene encodes CDR1 LNHDA and CDR2 SQIVND (reference sequence). J was trimmed by 4 bases and V by 5 bases; bases with no gene match: 7. This CDR3 is 14 amino acids long. In DNA, the CDR3 is TGTGCCAGTAGTGTAACGACAGGGCCCTATGGCTACACCTTC. The encoded protein is CASSVTTGPYGYTF.

The V gene is TRBV7-2, the J gene TRBJ1-4; D ambiguous. The germline V gene has CDR1 SGHTA and CDR2 FQGNSA. Trimming removed 1 base at V and 8 bases at J, with 11 bases between. The CDR3 totals 14 residues. The CDR3 is CASSLGRRAEKLFF. In DNA form, the CDR3 reads TGTGCCAGCAGCTTAGGGAGACGCGCCGAAAAACTGTTTTTT.

The chain couples TRBV5-1 to TRBJ1-1; possible D gene TRBD1, 6 bases. Germline-derived CDR1 and CDR2 are SGHRS and YFSETQ. Trimming removed 2 bases at V and 5 bases at J, with 16 bases between. There are 15 residues in the CDR3. The CDR3 DNA reads as TGCGCCAGCAGCTTTGGACAGAGGGGACGGACTGAAGCTTTCTTT. This gives the protein CASSFGQRGRTEAFF.